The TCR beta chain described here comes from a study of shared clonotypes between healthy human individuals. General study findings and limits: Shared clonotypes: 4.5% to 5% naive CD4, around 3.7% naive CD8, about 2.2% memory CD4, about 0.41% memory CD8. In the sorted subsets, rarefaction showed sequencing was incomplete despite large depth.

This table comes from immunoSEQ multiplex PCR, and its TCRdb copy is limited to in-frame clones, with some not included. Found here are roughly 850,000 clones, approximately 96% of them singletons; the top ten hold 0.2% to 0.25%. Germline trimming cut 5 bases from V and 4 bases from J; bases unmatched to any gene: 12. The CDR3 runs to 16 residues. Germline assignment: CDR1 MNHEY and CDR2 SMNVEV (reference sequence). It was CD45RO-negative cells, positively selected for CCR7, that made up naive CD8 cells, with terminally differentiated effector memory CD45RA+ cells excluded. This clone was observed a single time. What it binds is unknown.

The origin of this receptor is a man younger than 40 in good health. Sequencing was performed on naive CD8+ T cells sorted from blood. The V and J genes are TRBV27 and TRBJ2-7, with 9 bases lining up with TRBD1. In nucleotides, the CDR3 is TGTGCCAGCAGTCCCCTGGTGGGACAGGGTGCGTACGAGCAGTACTTC. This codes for CASSPLVGQGAYEQYF.